This TCR beta chain is drawn from a study of blood T cell repertoires in COVID-19. This CDR3 comprises 14 residues. V lost 7 bases to trimming and J lost 0 bases, with 13 bases between them. CDR1 and CDR2 (germline): SGHTA, FQGNSA. Profiled with immunoSEQ multiplex PCR; TCRdb holds only in-frame clones, not every one. The sample has approximately 100,000 clones, 80% to 85% seen once. This clone was counted between two and nine times. The chain is built from TRBV7-2 and TRBJ2-7; the D gene is possibly TRBD1 (5 bases). Source material: peripheral blood. The TCR comes from a man aged 60 to 69 with acute or convalescent COVID-19. This CDR3 is CASTHPTVSYEQYF. CDR3 nucleotide sequence: TGTGCCAGCACCCATCCGACAGTCTCCTACGAGCAGTACTTC.